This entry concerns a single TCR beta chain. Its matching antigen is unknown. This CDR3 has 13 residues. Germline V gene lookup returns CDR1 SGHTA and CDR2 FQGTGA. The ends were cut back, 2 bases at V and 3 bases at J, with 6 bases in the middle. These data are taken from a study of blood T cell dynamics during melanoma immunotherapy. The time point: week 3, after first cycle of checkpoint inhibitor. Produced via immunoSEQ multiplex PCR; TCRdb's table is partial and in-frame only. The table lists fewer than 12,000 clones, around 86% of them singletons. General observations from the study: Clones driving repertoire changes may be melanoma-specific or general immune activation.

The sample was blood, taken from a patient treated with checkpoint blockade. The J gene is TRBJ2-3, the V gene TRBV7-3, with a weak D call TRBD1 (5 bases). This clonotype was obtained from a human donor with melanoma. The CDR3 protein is CASSLQGTDTQYF. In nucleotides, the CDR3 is TGTGCCAGCAGCTTACAGGGAACAGATACGCAGTATTTT.